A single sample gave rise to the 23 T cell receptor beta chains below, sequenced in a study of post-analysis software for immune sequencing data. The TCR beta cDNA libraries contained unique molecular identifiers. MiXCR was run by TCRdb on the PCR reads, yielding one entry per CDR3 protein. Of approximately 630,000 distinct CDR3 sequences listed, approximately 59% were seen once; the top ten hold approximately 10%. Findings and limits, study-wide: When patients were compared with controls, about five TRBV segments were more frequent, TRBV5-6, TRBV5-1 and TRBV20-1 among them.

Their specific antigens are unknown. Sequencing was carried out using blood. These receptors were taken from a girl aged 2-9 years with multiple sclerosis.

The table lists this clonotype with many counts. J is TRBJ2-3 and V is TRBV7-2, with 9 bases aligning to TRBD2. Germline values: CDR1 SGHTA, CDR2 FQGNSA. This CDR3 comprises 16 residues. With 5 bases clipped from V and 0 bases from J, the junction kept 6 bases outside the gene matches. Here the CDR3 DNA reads TGTGCCAGCAGCGACCGGCTAGCGGGGAGCACAGATACGCAGTATTTT. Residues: CASSDRLAGSTDTQYF.

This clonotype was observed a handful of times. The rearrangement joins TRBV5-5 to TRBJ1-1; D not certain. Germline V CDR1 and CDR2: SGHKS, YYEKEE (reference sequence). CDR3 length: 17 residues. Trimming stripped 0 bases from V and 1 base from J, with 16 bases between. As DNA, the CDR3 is TGTGCCAGCAGCTTGGGGGGTCTAGGACGGAGGAACACTGAAGCTTTCTTT. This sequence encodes CASSLGGLGRRNTEAFF. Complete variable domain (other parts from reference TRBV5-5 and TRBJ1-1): DAGVTQSPTHLIKTRGQQVTLRCSPISGHKSVSWYQQVLGQGPQFIFQYYEKEERGRGNFPDRFSARQFPNYSSELNVNALLLGDSALYLCASSLGGLGRRNTEAFFGQGTRLTVV.

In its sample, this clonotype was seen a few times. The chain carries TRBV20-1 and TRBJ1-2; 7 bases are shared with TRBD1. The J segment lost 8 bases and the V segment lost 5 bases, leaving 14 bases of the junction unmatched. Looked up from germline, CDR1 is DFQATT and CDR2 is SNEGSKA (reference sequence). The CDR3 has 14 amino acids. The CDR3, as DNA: TGCAGTGCTCTCCGGGACAGCTCCTCCGAAGGCTACACCTTC. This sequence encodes CSALRDSSSEGYTF.

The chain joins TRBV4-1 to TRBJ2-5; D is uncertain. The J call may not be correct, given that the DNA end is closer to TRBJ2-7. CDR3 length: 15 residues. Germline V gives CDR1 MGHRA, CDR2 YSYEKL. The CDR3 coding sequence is TGCGCCAGCAGCCAAGGAGGTGGCCCGGGCTACGAGCAGTACTTC. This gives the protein CASSQGGGPGYEQYF.

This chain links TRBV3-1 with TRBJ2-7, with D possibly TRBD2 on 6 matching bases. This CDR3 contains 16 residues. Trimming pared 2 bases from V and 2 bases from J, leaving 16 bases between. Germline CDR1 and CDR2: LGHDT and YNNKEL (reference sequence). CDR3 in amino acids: CASSQSDGGATYEQYF. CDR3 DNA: TGTGCCAGCAGCCAAAGCGACGGCGGGGCAACCTACGAGCAGTACTTC.

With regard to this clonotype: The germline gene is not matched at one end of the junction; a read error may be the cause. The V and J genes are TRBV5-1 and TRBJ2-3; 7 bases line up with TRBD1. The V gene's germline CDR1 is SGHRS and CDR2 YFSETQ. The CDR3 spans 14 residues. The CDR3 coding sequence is TGCGCCAGCAGCGTGACAGGGTATGCAGACACGCAGTATTTT. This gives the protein CASSVTGYADTQYF. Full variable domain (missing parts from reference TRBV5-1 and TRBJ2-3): KAGVTQTPRYLIKTRGQQVTLSCSPISGHRSVSWYQQTPGQGLQFLFEYFSETQRNKGNFPGRFSGRQFSNSRSEMNVSTLELGDSALYLCASSVTGYADTQYFGPGTRLTVL.

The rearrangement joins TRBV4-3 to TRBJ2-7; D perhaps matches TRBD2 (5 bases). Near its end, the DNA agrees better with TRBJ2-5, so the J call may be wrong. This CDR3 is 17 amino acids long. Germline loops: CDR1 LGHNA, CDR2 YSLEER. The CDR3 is CASSQEISGPKGETQYF. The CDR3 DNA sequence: TGCGCCAGCAGCCAAGAAATCAGCGGACCTAAGGGAGAGACCCAGTACTTC.

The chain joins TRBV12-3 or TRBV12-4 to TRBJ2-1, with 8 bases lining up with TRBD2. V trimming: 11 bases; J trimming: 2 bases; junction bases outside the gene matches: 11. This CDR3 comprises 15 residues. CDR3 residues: CAGIVRGLAYNEQFF. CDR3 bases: TGTGCCGGCATCGTTAGGGGACTAGCCTACAATGAGCAGTTCTTC.

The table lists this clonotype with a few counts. The CDR3 DNA sequence: TGCAGTGCTAGTACGGGGGGAGGGGTGTCCTACGAGCAGTACTTC. It specifies CSASTGGGVSYEQYF. The rearrangement links TRBV20-1 to TRBJ2-7; 7 bases align to TRBD2. Germline values: CDR1 DFQATT, CDR2 SNEGSKA (reference sequence). Trimming took 3 bases from V and 1 from J; bases not matched to a gene: 9. The length of the CDR3 is 15 residues.

CDR3 sequence reads: CASSRSLAGGMGNEQFF. CDR3 nucleotides: TGCGCCAGCAGCCGCTCACTAGCGGGAGGGATGGGGAATGAGCAGTTCTTC. This chain connects TRBV4-1 to TRBJ2-1; 13 nucleotides agree with TRBD2. The V gene's germline CDR1 is MGHRA and CDR2 YSYEKL. The junction had 10 bases not matched to a gene; V was cut back by 4 bases and J by 7 bases. CDR3 length: 17 amino acids.

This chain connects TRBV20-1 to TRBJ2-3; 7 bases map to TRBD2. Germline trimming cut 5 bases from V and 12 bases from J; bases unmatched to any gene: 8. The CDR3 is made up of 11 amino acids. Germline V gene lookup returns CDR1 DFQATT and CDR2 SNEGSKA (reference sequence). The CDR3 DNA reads TGCAGTGCTTCCGGGACTACTGGCCAGTATTTT. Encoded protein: CSASGTTGQYF.

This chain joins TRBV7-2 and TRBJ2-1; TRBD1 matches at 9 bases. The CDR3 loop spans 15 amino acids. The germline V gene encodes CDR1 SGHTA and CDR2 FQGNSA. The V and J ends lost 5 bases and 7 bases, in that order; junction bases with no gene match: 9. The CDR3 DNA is TGTGCCAGCAGCCCGTGGACAGGGGTGACGAATGAGCAGTTCTTC. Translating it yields CASSPWTGVTNEQFF.

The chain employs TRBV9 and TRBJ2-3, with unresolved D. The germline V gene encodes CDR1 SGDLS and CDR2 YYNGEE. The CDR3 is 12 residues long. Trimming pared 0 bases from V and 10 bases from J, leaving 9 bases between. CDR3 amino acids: CASSVAQRPQYF. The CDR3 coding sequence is TGTGCCAGCAGCGTAGCTCAGAGACCGCAGTATTTT.

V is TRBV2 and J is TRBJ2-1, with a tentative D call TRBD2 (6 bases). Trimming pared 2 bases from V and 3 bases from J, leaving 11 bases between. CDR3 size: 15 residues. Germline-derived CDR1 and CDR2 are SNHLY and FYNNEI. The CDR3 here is CASSERRGDYNEQFF. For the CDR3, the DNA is TGTGCCAGCAGTGAACGGCGGGGTGACTACAATGAGCAGTTCTTC.

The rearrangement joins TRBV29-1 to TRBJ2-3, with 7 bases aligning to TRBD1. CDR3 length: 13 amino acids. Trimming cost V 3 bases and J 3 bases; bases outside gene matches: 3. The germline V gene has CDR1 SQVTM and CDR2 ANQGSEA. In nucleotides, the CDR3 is TGCAGCGTTGACGACAGGGCGACAGATACGCAGTATTTT. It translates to CSVDDRATDTQYF.

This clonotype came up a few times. CDR3 in amino acids: CASGTSGGGPYEQYF. CDR3 bases: TGTGCCTCCGGGACTAGCGGAGGGGGGCCCTACGAGCAGTACTTC. The V gene is TRBV10-3, the J gene TRBJ2-7; 11 bases are shared with TRBD2. The length of the CDR3 is 15 residues. The junction had 11 bases not matched to a gene; V was cut back by 11 bases and J by 2 bases. CDR1 is ENHRY and CDR2 is SYGVKD in the germline V gene.

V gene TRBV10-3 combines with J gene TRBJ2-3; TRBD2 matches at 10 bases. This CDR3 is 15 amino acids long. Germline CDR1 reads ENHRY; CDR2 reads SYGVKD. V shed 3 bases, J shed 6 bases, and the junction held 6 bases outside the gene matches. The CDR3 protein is CAISDASGRADTQYF. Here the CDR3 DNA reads TGTGCCATCAGTGACGCGAGCGGGAGGGCCGATACGCAGTATTTT.

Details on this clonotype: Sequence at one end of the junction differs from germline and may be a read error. The CDR3 DNA is TGTGCCGGCAGGCGCTCAGGGTCAGGGGCCAACGTCCTGACTTTC. Protein: CAGRRSGSGANVLTF. The gene calls are TRBV6-2 or TRBV6-3 and TRBJ2-6; TRBD1 might be the D (5 bases). In germline, CDR1 is MNHEY, CDR2 SVGEGT. CDR3 size: 15 residues.

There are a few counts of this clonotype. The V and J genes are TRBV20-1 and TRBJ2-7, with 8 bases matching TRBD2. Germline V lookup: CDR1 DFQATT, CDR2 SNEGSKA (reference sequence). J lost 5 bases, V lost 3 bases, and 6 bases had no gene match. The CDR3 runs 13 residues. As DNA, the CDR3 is TGCAGTGCTAGGGAGCGGGAGACTCACGAGCAGTACTTC. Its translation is CSARERETHEQYF.

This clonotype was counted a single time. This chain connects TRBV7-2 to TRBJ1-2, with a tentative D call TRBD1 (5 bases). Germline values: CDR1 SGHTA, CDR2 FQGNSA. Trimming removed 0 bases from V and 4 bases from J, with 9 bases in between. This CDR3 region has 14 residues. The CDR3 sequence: CASSLAAQGYGYTF. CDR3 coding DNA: TGTGCCAGCAGCTTAGCCGCCCAGGGCTATGGCTACACCTTC.

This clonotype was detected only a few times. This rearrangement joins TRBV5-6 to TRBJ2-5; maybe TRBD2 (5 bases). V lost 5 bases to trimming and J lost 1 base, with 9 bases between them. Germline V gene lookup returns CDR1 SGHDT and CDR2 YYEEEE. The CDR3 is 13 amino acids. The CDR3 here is CASRKGAQETQYF. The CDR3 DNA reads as TGTGCCAGCAGGAAGGGAGCCCAAGAGACCCAGTACTTC.

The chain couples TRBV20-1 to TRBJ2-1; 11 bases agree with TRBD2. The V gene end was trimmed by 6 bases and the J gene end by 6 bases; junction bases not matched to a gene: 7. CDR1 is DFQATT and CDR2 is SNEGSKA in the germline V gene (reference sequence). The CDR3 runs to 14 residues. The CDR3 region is CSARIAGGTNEQFF. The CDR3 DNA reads TGCAGTGCCAGAATAGCGGGGGGGACCAATGAGCAGTTCTTC.

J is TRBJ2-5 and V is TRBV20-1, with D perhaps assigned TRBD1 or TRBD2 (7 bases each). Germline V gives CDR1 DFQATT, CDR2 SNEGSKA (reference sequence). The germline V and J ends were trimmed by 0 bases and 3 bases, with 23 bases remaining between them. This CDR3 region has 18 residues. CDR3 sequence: CSAREFTAGTVLEETQYF. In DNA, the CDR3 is TGCAGTGCTAGAGAGTTCACAGCGGGGACAGTCTTAGAAGAGACCCAGTACTTC.